The 12 T cell receptor beta chains below were found in one sample sequenced in a study of cytomegalovirus exposure and HLA in healthy donors. The protocol was immunoSEQ multiplex PCR, while the TCRdb copy is restricted to in-frame clones and leaves out a portion. This table holds about 73,000 clones, 94% found once. Material for sequencing was PBMCs. Receptor source: a woman between 18 and 29 years old in good health and CMV-seropositive.

The J gene is TRBJ2-5, the V gene TRBV4-3; tentatively, D is TRBD2 (6 bases). This CDR3 contains 16 residues. Trimming took 1 base from V and 0 from J, leaving 12 bases between them. Germline V gene lookup returns CDR1 LGHNA and CDR2 YSLEER. CDR3 in DNA: TGCGCCAGCAGCCAAGGAATTAGCGGTTACCAAGAGACCCAGTACTTC. Translation gives CASSQGISGYQETQYF.

The V and J genes are TRBV7-9 and TRBJ2-5; 9 nucleotides match TRBD1. CDR3 length equals 15 residues. Germline assignment: CDR1 SEHNR and CDR2 FQNEAQ (reference sequence). Trimming cost V 6 bases and J 5 bases; bases outside gene matches: 10. The CDR3 coding sequence is TGTGCCAGCAGGATGGGGACAGGGAAGAGGGAGACCCAGTACTTC. Translation: CASRMGTGKRETQYF.

V is TRBV12-5 and J is TRBJ2-7; 7 bases fit TRBD1. The CDR3 has 14 residues. CDR1 and CDR2 from the germline V gene are LGHNT and FRNRAP. J lost 0 bases, V lost 5 bases, and 4 bases had no gene match. The DNA for the CDR3 is TGTGCTAGTGGTGGACAGGACTTCTCCTACGAGCAGTACTTC. This sequence encodes CASGGQDFSYEQYF.

The chain couples TRBV28 to TRBJ1-2; the D gene is possibly TRBD1 (6 bases). This CDR3 is 15 amino acids long. The V end was cut by 10 bases, the J end by 4 bases, with 22 bases between. Germline values: CDR1 MDHEN, CDR2 SYDVKM. The CDR3 DNA is TGTGCCACCTACCACCAGGGGTCGACTTTCTATGGCTACACCTTC. This codes for CATYHQGSTFYGYTF.

This chain joins TRBV6-5 and TRBJ2-2, with TRBD2 as a possible D gene (5 bases). Germline V gives CDR1 MNHEY, CDR2 SVGAGI. The CDR3 is made up of 13 amino acids. V lost 6 bases, J lost 7 bases, and 12 bases lay in between. Written as DNA, the CDR3 is TGTGCCAGCAGAAGGGAGTTGGGCGGGGAGCTGTTTTTT. Its protein is CASRRELGGELFF.

The chain links TRBV4-2 to TRBJ2-2; D perhaps matches TRBD2 (7 bases). Germline CDR1 LGHNA, CDR2 YNFKEQ. Trimming cost V 0 bases and J 1 base, with 15 bases left between them. The CDR3 spans 18 residues. CDR3 bases: TGTGCCAGCAGCCAAGATCTAGGCGGGGGCAGGAACACCGGGGAGCTGTTTTTT. Amino acids: CASSQDLGGGRNTGELFF.

The rearrangement joins TRBV19 to TRBJ1-5; a possible D gene is TRBD1 (6 bases). The germline V gene has CDR1 LNHDA and CDR2 SQIVND (reference sequence). V lost 1 base and J 7 bases, leaving 11 bases between the germline ends. The CDR3 spans 14 residues. The CDR3: CASSIGQGIQPQHF. The DNA for the CDR3 is TGTGCCAGTAGTATAGGGCAGGGGATACAGCCCCAGCATTTT.

V is TRBV30 and J is TRBJ2-7, with 10 bases that match TRBD2. The CDR3 length is 15 residues. V lost 2 bases, J lost 2 bases, and 6 bases stayed unmatched. Germline assignment: CDR1 GTSNPN and CDR2 SVGIG (reference sequence). The CDR3: CAWSFRTSGTYEQYF. In nucleotides, the CDR3 is TGTGCCTGGAGTTTCAGGACTAGCGGAACCTACGAGCAGTACTTC.

By its share, this clone is medium-sized. This sequence joins TRBV5-8 and TRBJ2-1; tentative D call: TRBD2 (5 bases). The CDR3 spans 14 residues. V was shortened by 4 bases and J by 8 bases, with 16 bases between the two germline ends. The germline V gene encodes CDR1 SGHTS and CDR2 YDEGEE. Written as DNA, the CDR3 is TGTGCCAGCAGCCCTCCTACTAGAGACGATGAGCAGTTCTTC. Protein: CASSPPTRDDEQFF.

The V gene is TRBV7-8, the J gene TRBJ1-1, with no clear D. The germline V gene has CDR1 SGHVS and CDR2 FQNEAQ. There are 15 residues in the CDR3. V was shortened by 8 bases and J by 0 bases, with 16 bases between the two germline ends. The CDR3 reads CASVGKLGVNTEAFF. CDR3 coding DNA: TGTGCCAGCGTGGGAAAATTGGGAGTGAACACTGAAGCTTTCTTT.

The genes are TRBV12-5 and TRBJ2-3; possibly TRBD1 for D (5 bases). Trimming took 6 bases from V and 0 from J, leaving 13 bases between them. The CDR3 contains 15 residues. Germline V gives CDR1 LGHNT, CDR2 FRNRAP. CDR3 sequence: CASGRVAGSTDTQYF. CDR3 nucleotide sequence: TGTGCTAGTGGCCGGGTCGCAGGGAGCACAGATACGCAGTATTTT.

This chain connects TRBV6-1 to TRBJ1-1, with D maybe TRBD1 (6 bases). Germline assignment: CDR1 MNHNS and CDR2 SASEGT. V lost 2 bases and J 1 base, leaving 11 bases between the germline ends. This CDR3 comprises 15 residues. The CDR3 here is CASSEPGQENTEAFF. As DNA, the CDR3 is TGTGCCAGCAGTGAACCGGGACAAGAGAACACTGAAGCTTTCTTT.